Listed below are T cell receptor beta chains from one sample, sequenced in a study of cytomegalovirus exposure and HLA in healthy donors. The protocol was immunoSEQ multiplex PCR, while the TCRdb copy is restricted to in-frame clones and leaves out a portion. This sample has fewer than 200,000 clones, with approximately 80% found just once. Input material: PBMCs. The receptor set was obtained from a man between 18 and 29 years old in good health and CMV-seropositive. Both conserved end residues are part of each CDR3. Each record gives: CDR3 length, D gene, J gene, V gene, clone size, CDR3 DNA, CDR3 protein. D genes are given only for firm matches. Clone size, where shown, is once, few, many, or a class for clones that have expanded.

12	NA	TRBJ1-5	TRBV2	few	TGTGCCAGCAGGTACACAGGGTTACCCCAGCATTTT	CASRYTGLPQHF
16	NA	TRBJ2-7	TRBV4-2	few	TGTGCCAGCAGCCAAGTGGTGGGGCAGGGAAGGCACGAGCAGTACTTC	CASSQVVGQGRHEQYF
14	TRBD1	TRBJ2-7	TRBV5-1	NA	TGCGCCAGCAGCTTCACGGGACAGGGCTACGAGCAGTACTTC	CASSFTGQGYEQYF
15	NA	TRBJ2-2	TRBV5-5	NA	TGTGCCAGCAGCCGGGGGACCAGAAACACCGGGGAGCTGTTTTTT	CASSRGTRNTGELFF
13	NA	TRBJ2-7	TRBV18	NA	TGTGCCAGCACCCTTTTTCGGGACTACGAGCAGTACTTC	CASTLFRDYEQYF
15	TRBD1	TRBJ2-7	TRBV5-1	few	TGCGCCAGCAAACCGAGACAGGGACCCCACTACGAGCAGTACTTC	CASKPRQGPHYEQYF
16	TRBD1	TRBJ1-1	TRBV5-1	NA	TGCGCCAGCAGCTTGGACCTACAGGGGGCGAGGGCTGAAGCTTTCTTT	CASSLDLQGARAEAFF
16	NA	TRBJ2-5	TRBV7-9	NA	TGTTCCAGCAGCTTAGAATTAAGATTTACTGCCGAGACCCAGTACTTC	CSSSLELRFTAETQYF
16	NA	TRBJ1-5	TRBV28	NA	TGTGCCAGCAGTTTTCCGACGTCCGGGAGTAATCAGCCCCAGCATTTT	CASSFPTSGSNQPQHF
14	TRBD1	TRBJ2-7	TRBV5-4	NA	TGTGCCAGCAGCTTGGGGACAGGGGGATACGAGCAGTACTTC	CASSLGTGGYEQYF
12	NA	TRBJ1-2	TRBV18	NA	TGTGCCTGCACCGGTTCAGCGAATGGCTACACCTTC	CACTGSANGYTF
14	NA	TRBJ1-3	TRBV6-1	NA	TGTGCCAGCAGAGACAGGCCCTCTGGAAACACCATATATTTT	CASRDRPSGNTIYF
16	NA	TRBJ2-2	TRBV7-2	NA	TGTGCCAGCAGCTTAGTGGGCAGACAGCCGGCCGGGGAGCTGTTTTTT	CASSLVGRQPAGELFF
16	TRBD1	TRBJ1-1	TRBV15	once	TGTGCCACCAGCAGAAGACTTCAGGGGGGGAACACTGAAGCTTTCTTT	CATSRRLQGGNTEAFF
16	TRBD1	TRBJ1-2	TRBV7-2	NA	TGTGCCAGCAGCTACCACCCGGGACAGACCCGGTACGGCTACACCTTC	CASSYHPGQTRYGYTF
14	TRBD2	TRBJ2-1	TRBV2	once	TGTGCCAGCAGGGTAGCGGGAGGGCGGGATGAGCAGTTCTTC	CASRVAGGRDEQFF
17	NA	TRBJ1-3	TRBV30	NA	TGTGCCTGGACCGCGACTGGCTGGGGCAGACGTGGAAACACCATATATTTT	CAWTATGWGRRGNTIYF
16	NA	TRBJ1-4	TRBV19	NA	TGTGCCAGTAGCCCTACGGGACTCAGGGCAGGGGAAAAACTGTTTTTT	CASSPTGLRAGEKLFF